The 20 T cell receptor beta chains reported below all come from one sample, sequenced in a study of blood T cell repertoires in COVID-19. Method: immunoSEQ multiplex PCR; TCRdb's copy keeps in-frame clones and lacks some. The sample records approximately 240,000 clones, roughly 84% being singletons. Source material: peripheral blood. These receptors came from a woman aged 55-75 years who had recovered from COVID-19.

The table lists this clone with a count of one. This chain uses TRBV2 with TRBJ2-1; no reliable D call. This CDR3 is built from 14 residues. The V gene lost 2 bases and the J gene lost 5 bases, with 10 bases spanning the gap. CDR1 is SNHLY and CDR2 is FYNNEI in the germline V gene. CDR3 nucleotides: TGTGCCAGCAGTGAACGGTCTTTTGACAATGAGCAGTTCTTC. This codes for CASSERSFDNEQFF.

This chain links TRBV10-3 with TRBJ1-6; TRBD1 is a possible D gene (5 bases). The CDR3 loop spans 15 amino acids. Germline V gene data show CDR1 as ENHRY and CDR2 as SYGVKD. V lost 2 bases and J lost 3, with 8 bases in between. The CDR3 protein is CAISEADNYNSPLHF. CDR3 coding DNA: TGTGCCATCAGTGAGGCGGACAACTATAATTCACCCCTCCACTTT.

This clone was seen a few times. The chain recombines TRBV4-1 with TRBJ2-2; TRBD1 matches 9 bases. In germline, CDR1 is MGHRA, CDR2 YSYEKL. The CDR3 runs to 17 residues. Trimming took 3 bases from V and 4 from J; bases not matched to a gene: 9. The CDR3 is CASSHNLRDRATGELFF. The DNA for the CDR3 is TGCGCCAGCAGCCATAACCTCCGGGACAGGGCCACCGGGGAGCTGTTTTTT.

The V gene is TRBV9, the J gene TRBJ1-1, with 12 bases matching TRBD1. The CDR3 loop spans 18 amino acids. Germline lookup yields CDR1 SGDLS and CDR2 YYNGEE. V lost 4 bases and J lost 5; bases outside the gene matches: 15. The DNA for the CDR3 is TGTGCCAGCAGCCCACGACCGGGACAGGGGGCGCCGTGGACTGAAGCTTTCTTT. It yields the protein CASSPRPGQGAPWTEAFF.

This rearrangement joins TRBV4-1 to TRBJ2-7, with TRBD2 identical over 7 bases. The CDR3 consists of 16 residues. Unmatched junction bases numbered 15, after V lost 3 bases and J lost 7 bases. Germline loops: CDR1 MGHRA, CDR2 YSYEKL. The CDR3 DNA reads TGCGCCAGCAGCCATCCACGAGGGGAGGGTTCGGGAGAGCAGTACTTC. Amino acid sequence: CASSHPRGEGSGEQYF.

The chain has TRBV29-1 and TRBJ2-1; D is perhaps TRBD1 (7 bases). This CDR3 is built from 13 residues. Trimming shortened V by 5 bases and J by 4 bases, and 12 bases separated the two germline ends. Germline CDR1 and CDR2: SQVTM and ANQGSEA. The CDR3 DNA reads as TGCAGCGTTCGCGGGACAGTGTACAATGAGCAGTTCTTC. Encoded protein: CSVRGTVYNEQFF.

This rearrangement joins TRBV5-1 to TRBJ1-1; 8 positions agree with TRBD1. There are 16 residues in the CDR3. Germline trimming cut 4 bases from V and 7 bases from J; bases unmatched to any gene: 15. Germline V gene lookup returns CDR1 SGHRS and CDR2 YFSETQ. The CDR3 loop reads CASSVNQGAEYGEAFF. The CDR3 DNA reads as TGCGCCAGCAGCGTGAACCAGGGGGCGGAGTATGGTGAAGCTTTCTTT.

The J gene is TRBJ2-7, the V gene TRBV10-3; maybe TRBD1 (5 bases). Germline CDR1 ENHRY, CDR2 SYGVKD. With 11 bases removed from V and 5 bases from J, the gap between germline ends came to 13 bases. This CDR3 spans 11 amino acids. CDR3 residues: CAARKGDEQYF. CDR3 nucleotide sequence: TGTGCCGCTCGAAAAGGGGACGAGCAGTACTTC.

The V call is TRBV3-1 (or the pseudogene TRBV3-2), the J call TRBJ1-1, with TRBD1 matching 10 bases. Unmatched junction bases numbered 9, after V lost 4 bases and J lost 10 bases. The CDR3 has 14 amino acids. Germline CDR1 is LGHDT and CDR2 is YNNKEL (reference sequence). The DNA of the CDR3 is TGTGCCAGCAGCCCCCGGGACAGGGGAGGGGGAGCTTTCTTT. As protein: CASSPRDRGGGAFF.

The chain recombines TRBV3-1 (or the pseudogene TRBV3-2) with TRBJ2-7, with 7 bases fitting TRBD1. CDR1 is LGHDT and CDR2 is YNNKEL in the germline V gene (reference sequence). The V gene end was trimmed by 0 bases and the J gene end by 4 bases; junction bases not matched to a gene: 15. The CDR3 sequence is 18 residues long. This chain's CDR3 is CASSQDFGRGSPGYEQYF. DNA for the CDR3: TGTGCCAGCAGCCAAGATTTTGGCAGGGGGTCTCCGGGTTACGAGCAGTACTTC.

V usage is TRBV3-1 (or the pseudogene TRBV3-2) and J usage is TRBJ1-6, with 8 nucleotides matching TRBD1. J lost 10 bases, V lost 8 bases, and 7 bases had no gene match. The germline V gene has CDR1 LGHDT and CDR2 YNNKEL (reference sequence). This CDR3 has 13 amino acids. CDR3 sequence: CASRETGVSPLHF. In DNA, the CDR3 is TGTGCCAGCCGTGAGACAGGGGTCTCACCCCTCCACTTT.

This rearrangement joins TRBV25-1 to TRBJ2-1; tentative D call: TRBD1 (5 bases). Germline loops: CDR1 MGHDK, CDR2 SYGVNS. V was clipped by 3 bases and J by 6 bases, with 18 bases between them. The CDR3 sequence is 16 residues long. Here the CDR3 DNA reads TGTGCCAGCAGTGATCGCGCAGGGATAAGTAGCAATGAGCAGTTCTTC. It is translated as CASSDRAGISSNEQFF.

The rearrangement links TRBV24-1 to TRBJ2-7, with 10 nucleotides matching TRBD1. The CDR3 contains 14 residues. Germline assignment: CDR1 KGHDR and CDR2 SFDVKD. The ends lost 9 bases at V and 6 bases at J; junction bases unmatched: 10. The CDR3 DNA follows: TGTGCCACCCGACAGGGGGCGCGGTATCTCGAGCAGTACTTC. Translating gives CATRQGARYLEQYF.

The gene calls are TRBV4-1 and TRBJ1-2, with 8 bases lining up with TRBD1. This CDR3 spans 15 amino acids. J gave up 8 bases and V 0 bases, and 8 bases lay outside the gene matches. The germline V gene has CDR1 MGHRA and CDR2 YSYEKL. CDR3 nucleotides: TGCGCCAGCAGCCAAGAAGGCACCAGGGGGCTCGGCTACACCTTC. Its translation is CASSQEGTRGLGYTF.

The chain employs TRBV5-4 and TRBJ1-2; 9 bases are shared with TRBD1. CDR3 length: 14 residues. With 1 base clipped from V and 4 bases from J, the junction kept 2 bases outside the gene matches. CDR1 and CDR2 (germline): SGHNT, YYREEE (reference sequence). CDR3 DNA: TGTGCCAGCAGCTTGCCGGACAGGGGCTATGGCTACACCTTC. This gives the protein CASSLPDRGYGYTF.

V is TRBV10-3 and J is TRBJ1-1, with a weak D call TRBD1 (6 bases). Germline values: CDR1 ENHRY, CDR2 SYGVKD. The germline V and J ends were trimmed by 6 bases and 3 bases, with 17 bases remaining between them. This CDR3 has 15 amino acids. CDR3 DNA sequence: TGTGCCATCAGAGGTCTGACAGGTAGGGACACTGAAGCTTTCTTT. Its protein product is CAIRGLTGRDTEAFF.

In its sample, this clone was seen once. This chain uses TRBV5-1 with TRBJ1-1; D ambiguous. The CDR3 is 14 residues long. From germline, CDR1 is SGHRS and CDR2 YFSETQ. V lost 0 bases, J lost 0 bases, and 6 bases lay in between. The DNA of the CDR3 is TGCGCCAGCAGCTTGGACGGGATGAACACTGAAGCTTTCTTT. The encoded protein is CASSLDGMNTEAFF.

The chain employs TRBV6-5 and TRBJ2-1; 10 bases are shared with TRBD2. CDR1 and CDR2 from the germline V gene are MNHEY and SVGAGI. The V gene end was trimmed by 4 bases and the J gene end by 5 bases; junction bases not matched to a gene: 5. This CDR3 comprises 15 residues. This CDR3 reads CASSSSGGADNEQFF. CDR3 nucleotide sequence: TGTGCCAGCAGTTCAAGCGGGGGGGCCGACAATGAGCAGTTCTTC.

The V gene is TRBV4-3, the J gene TRBJ1-2; no clear D gene. Trimming shortened V by 4 bases and J by 0 bases, and 12 bases separated the two germline ends. The CDR3 consists of 15 residues. CDR1 is LGHNA and CDR2 is YSLEER in the germline V gene. The CDR3 region is CASSRGSTTNYGYTF. The CDR3, as DNA: TGCGCCAGCAGCCGAGGGTCAACTACTAACTATGGCTACACCTTC.

The chain couples TRBV10-3 to TRBJ1-1, with TRBD1 as a possible D gene (6 bases). Per the germline V gene, CDR1 is ENHRY and CDR2 is SYGVKD. Trimming cost V 11 bases and J 7 bases, with 26 bases left between them. The CDR3 has 15 amino acids. The CDR3 region has the DNA TGTGCCTCGGTCCGGGACATAAGCGACCCAAATGAAGCTTTCTTT. It codes for CASVRDISDPNEAFF.